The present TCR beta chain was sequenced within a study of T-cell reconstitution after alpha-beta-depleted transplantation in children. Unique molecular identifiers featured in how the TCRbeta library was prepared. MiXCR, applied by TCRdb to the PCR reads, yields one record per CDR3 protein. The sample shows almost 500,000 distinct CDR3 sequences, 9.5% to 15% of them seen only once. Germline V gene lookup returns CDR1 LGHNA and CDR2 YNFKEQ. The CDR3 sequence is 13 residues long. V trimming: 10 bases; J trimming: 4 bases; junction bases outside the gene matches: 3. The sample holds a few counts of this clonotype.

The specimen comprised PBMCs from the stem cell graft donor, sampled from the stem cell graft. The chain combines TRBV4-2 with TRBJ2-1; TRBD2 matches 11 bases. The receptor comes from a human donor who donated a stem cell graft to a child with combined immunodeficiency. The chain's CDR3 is CAKTSGVYNEQFF. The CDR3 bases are TGTGCCAAGACTAGCGGGGTTTACAATGAGCAGTTCTTC.